This T cell receptor (beta chain) was captured in a study of T cell changes during pregnancy in multiple sclerosis. Some clones are missing from TCRdb's copy, which holds only in-frame ones; the method was immunoSEQ multiplex PCR. The profile shows fewer than 50,000 clones, 90% to 95% of them singletons. The ends lost 3 bases at V and 1 base at J; junction bases unmatched: 6. This CDR3 contains 16 residues. Germline CDR1 and CDR2: MNHNS and SASEGT. The V call is TRBV6-1, the J call TRBJ2-5, with 9 nucleotides matching TRBD2. The source of this sequence is a female donor with multiple sclerosis, enrolled in a pregnancy study. The sample in question was CD8+ T cells from peripheral blood mononuclear cells, obtained in the third trimester of pregnancy. The CDR3 sequence: CASSESLAGIQETQYF. CDR3 bases: TGTGCCAGCAGTGAGAGCCTAGCGGGAATCCAAGAGACCCAGTACTTC.